In this sample, the clone carrying this TCR beta chain turned up a few times. MiXCR, applied by TCRdb to the PCR reads, yields one record per CDR3 protein. The sample contains around 19,000 distinct CDR3 sequences, roughly half of which appear only once. Germline assignment: CDR1 SGHTA and CDR2 FQGNSA. With 3 bases clipped from V and 6 bases from J, the junction kept 9 bases outside the gene matches. The CDR3 loop spans 16 amino acids. Donors had localized lung adenocarcinoma, a non-small cell lung cancer. This record belongs to a study of CD4 and CD8 cells across lung adenocarcinoma regions. This chain joins TRBV7-2 and TRBJ2-1, with TRBD2 matching 9 bases. The TCR was taken from a female donor with lung adenocarcinoma. The CD4 and CD8 labels of this study may be unreliable. Sequenced: CD8+ T cells from the center of a lung tumor. The CDR3 reads CASSFHPAGGGNEQFF. CDR3 DNA: TGTGCCAGCAGCTTCCATCCTGCGGGAGGGGGCAATGAGCAGTTCTTC.